One and the same sample provided the 7 T cell receptor beta chains below, sequenced in a study of control samples from healthy donors and cancer patients. Repertoires were generated with immunoSEQ multiplex PCR, while TCRdb's copy carries only in-frame clones and drops some. The sample contains some 22,000 clones, around 85% of which appear only once. Sequences were obtained from PBMCs. Receptors originate from a man between 60 and 75 years old with head and neck cancer.

This chain connects TRBV5-8 to TRBJ2-1; possible D gene TRBD2, 6 bases. In germline, CDR1 is SGHTS, CDR2 YDEGEE. Deletions cut 5 bases from V and 0 bases from J, with 12 bases between. This CDR3 comprises 15 residues. In nucleotides, the CDR3 is TGTGCCAGCAGTCGGGACTCTAGCTCCTACAATGAGCAGTTCTTC. Translating it yields CASSRDSSSYNEQFF.

This clone was observed once. DNA of the CDR3: TGTGCCAGCAGTGAAACAGAAAAACTGTTTTTT. As protein: CASSETEKLFF. The chain joins TRBV11-2 to TRBJ1-4; D is unresolved. The V end was cut by 6 bases, the J end by 8 bases, with 7 bases between. This CDR3 comprises 11 residues. Looked up from germline, CDR1 is SGHAT and CDR2 is FQNNGV.

This clone was seen a few times. The chain couples TRBV5-1 to TRBJ2-3, with TRBD2 matching over 9 bases. V lost 4 bases and J lost 4; bases outside the gene matches: 4. This CDR3 has 14 residues. Germline V gives CDR1 SGHRS, CDR2 YFSETQ. CDR3 residues: CASSPRTSADTQYF. In nucleotides, the CDR3 is TGCGCCAGCAGCCCGAGGACTAGCGCAGATACGCAGTATTTT.

The chain joins TRBV18 to TRBJ2-7; D may be TRBD1 (6 bases). V lost 3 bases to trimming and J lost 2 bases, with 17 bases between them. CDR1 and CDR2 (germline): KGHSH, LQKENI. The CDR3 runs to 16 residues. The CDR3 DNA reads as TGTGCCAGCTCACCTATGACAGGCTCTTATCCCTACGAGCAGTACTTC. It codes for CASSPMTGSYPYEQYF.

J is TRBJ2-1 and V is TRBV27; 8 positions match TRBD2. The germline gives CDR1 MNHEY, CDR2 SMNVEV (reference sequence). With V trimmed by 5 bases and J by 1 base, 10 bases remained unmatched. CDR3 size: 17 residues. Here the CDR3 reads CASSPDATSVSYNEQFF. CDR3 coding DNA: TGTGCCAGCAGTCCCGATGCGACTAGCGTGTCCTACAATGAGCAGTTCTTC.

The chain carries TRBV7-9 and TRBJ1-5; D is possibly TRBD1 (6 bases). The ends were cut back, 3 bases at V and 5 bases at J, with 8 bases in the middle. Germline V gene lookup returns CDR1 SEHNR and CDR2 FQNEAQ (reference sequence). This CDR3 has 13 residues. This chain's CDR3 is CASSFNRDQPQHF. CDR3 DNA: TGTGCCAGCAGCTTTAACAGGGATCAGCCCCAGCATTTT.

This chain connects TRBV27 to TRBJ1-5; 7 bases line up with TRBD1. The CDR3 has 18 residues. Germline assignment: CDR1 MNHEY and CDR2 SMNVEV (reference sequence). V dropped 7 bases and J dropped 4; count of bases not matched to a gene: 19. CDR3 in amino acids: CASKTRGRGGGSNQPQHF. The CDR3 DNA sequence: TGTGCCAGCAAGACCAGGGGGAGAGGGGGAGGCTCGAATCAGCCCCAGCATTTT.